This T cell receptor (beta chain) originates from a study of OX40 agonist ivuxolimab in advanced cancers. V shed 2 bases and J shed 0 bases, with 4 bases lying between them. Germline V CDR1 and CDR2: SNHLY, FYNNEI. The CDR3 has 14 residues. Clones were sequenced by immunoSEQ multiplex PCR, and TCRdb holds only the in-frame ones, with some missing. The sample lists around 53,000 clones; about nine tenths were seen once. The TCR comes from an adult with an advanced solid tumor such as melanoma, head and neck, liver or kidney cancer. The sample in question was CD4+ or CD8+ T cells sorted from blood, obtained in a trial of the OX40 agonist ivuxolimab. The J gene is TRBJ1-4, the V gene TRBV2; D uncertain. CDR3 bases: TGTGCCAGCAGTGAAAGCCCAACTAATGAAAAACTGTTTTTT. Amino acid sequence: CASSESPTNEKLFF. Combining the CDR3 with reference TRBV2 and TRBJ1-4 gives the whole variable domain EPEVTQTPSHQVTQMGQEVILRCVPISNHLYFYWYRQILGQKVEFLVSFYNNEISEKSEIFDDQFSVERPDGSNFTLKIRSTKLEDSAMYFCASSESPTNEKLFFGSGTQLSVL.